These T cell receptor beta chains were read from a single sample in a study of tumor-infiltrating lymphocytes in localized non-small cell lung cancer. TCRdb's table, derived via immunoSEQ multiplex PCR, lists solely in-frame clones and lacks some. The sample holds 5,500 to 7,000 clones, over 65% seen once. Sequenced material: lung tumor tissue. The receptor set was obtained from a human donor with non-small cell lung cancer. The CDR3 runs from the conserved cysteine through the conserved F or W. D genes are given only for firm matches. For some rows the clone size is stated as once, few or many, or as a class when expanded; others skip it.

CDR3 length,J gene,clone size,V gene,D gene,CDR3 protein,CDR3 DNA
12,TRBJ2-7,few,TRBV10-3,TRBD2,CALSPSGIEQYF,TGTGCCTTGAGCCCTAGCGGGATCGAGCAGTACTTC
15,TRBJ2-1,few,TRBV19,TRBD1,CASSIGDRGYNEQFF,TGTGCCAGTAGTATAGGGGACAGGGGTTACAATGAGCAGTTCTTC
17,TRBJ1-5,.,TRBV6-1,TRBD1,CASSESRGRRVGQPQHF,TGTGCCAGCAGTGAATCGAGGGGGCGGAGGGTAGGCCAGCCCCAGCATTTT
15,TRBJ2-7,few,TRBV2,.,CASSRDAGISYEQYF,TGTGCCAGCAGTCGGGACGCGGGAATATCCTACGAGCAGTACTTC
16,TRBJ2-4,.,TRBV28,TRBD2,CASSQTSGGSKNIQYF,TGTGCCAGCAGCCAGACTAGCGGGGGGTCCAAAAACATTCAGTACTTC
17,TRBJ2-7,.,TRBV4-2,TRBD2,CASSQDLAGMSSYEQYF,TGTGCCAGCAGCCAAGATCTAGCGGGGATGAGCTCCTACGAGCAGTACTTC
14,TRBJ1-4,.,TRBV19,.,CASSIRGDGEKLFF,TGTGCCAGTAGTATTCGGGGCGATGGTGAAAAACTGTTTTTT
14,TRBJ2-4,.,TRBV28,.,CASSAWLAKNIQYF,TGTGCCAGCAGTGCCTGGTTAGCCAAAAACATTCAGTACTTC
15,TRBJ2-3,.,TRBV9,TRBD2,CASSEGRAGSLMQYF,TGTGCCAGCAGCGAGGGGAGGGCAGGGTCGTTGATGCAGTATTTT
11,TRBJ1-6,.,TRBV30,.,CAWSANSPLHF,TGTGCCTGGAGTGCAAATTCACCCCTCCACTTT
13,TRBJ2-7,.,TRBV2,.,CASRDTGSYEQYF,TGTGCCAGCCGGGACACGGGTTCCTACGAGCAGTACTTC
14,TRBJ1-2,.,TRBV6-5,TRBD1,CASVGTDPNYGYTF,TGTGCCAGCGTAGGGACAGATCCTAACTATGGCTACACCTTC
14,TRBJ1-5,.,TRBV2,.,CASSQGTAAQPQHF,TGTGCCAGCAGTCAAGGGACCGCGGCTCAGCCCCAGCATTTT
14,TRBJ1-5,.,TRBV7-2,.,CASSLDRADQPQHF,TGTGCCAGCAGCTTAGACAGGGCAGATCAGCCCCAGCATTTT
15,TRBJ1-5,.,TRBV28,.,CASSDRESGNQPQHF,TGTGCCAGCAGTGATCGGGAATCCGGGAATCAGCCCCAGCATTTT
14,TRBJ1-1,few,TRBV6-6,.,CASSYSIGATEAFF,TGTGCCAGCAGTTACTCGATAGGGGCTACTGAAGCTTTCTTT
13,TRBJ1-1,.,TRBV6-1,.,CASSENPVRRAFF,TGTGCCAGCAGTGAAAACCCGGTAAGGAGAGCTTTCTTT
18,TRBJ2-7,few,TRBV7-9,.,CASSSQFTLAESSYEQYF,TGTGCCAGCAGCTCCCAATTTACTTTAGCGGAAAGCTCCTACGAGCAGTACTTC
14,TRBJ1-2,.,TRBV7-8,TRBD1,CASSADRVAKGYTF,TGTGCCAGCAGCGCAGACAGGGTGGCGAAGGGCTACACCTTC
14,TRBJ1-2,once,TRBV7-2,.,CASSLPGLTLGYTF,TGTGCCAGCAGCCTACCGGGACTCACTTTAGGCTACACCTTC
13,TRBJ2-2,.,TRBV15,.,CATSRGLPGELFF,TGTGCCACCAGCAGGGGACTCCCCGGGGAGCTGTTTTTT
14,TRBJ1-2,.,TRBV6-6,.,CASSTPGDIVGYTF,TGTGCCAGCAGTACCCCAGGGGACATTGTTGGCTACACCTTC
14,TRBJ2-2,few,TRBV7-7,.,CASSSVGGTGELFF,TGTGCTAGCAGCTCGGTAGGAGGAACCGGGGAGCTGTTTTTT
20,TRBJ1-6,.,TRBV11-3,TRBD1,CASSFRVRDRVSSYNSPLHF,TGTGCCAGCAGCTTTAGGGTCCGGGACAGGGTTAGCTCCTATAATTCACCCCTCCACTTT
11,TRBJ2-1,.,TRBV5-6,TRBD2,CASSLSGREFF,TGTGCCAGCAGCCTCAGCGGGAGAGAGTTCTTC
15,TRBJ1-4,.,TRBV4-3,.,CASSPRDATNEKLFF,TGCGCCAGCAGCCCCCGGGATGCAACTAATGAAAAACTGTTTTTT
11,TRBJ1-1,.,TRBV29-1,.,CSGTTNTEAFF,TGCAGTGGCACCACGAACACTGAAGCTTTCTTT
15,TRBJ2-6,.,TRBV6-5,.,CASSYGGAEANVLTF,TGTGCCAGCAGTTACGGGGGGGCTGAGGCCAACGTCCTGACTTTC
15,TRBJ2-1,.,TRBV28,.,CASSFDGRGGNEQFF,TGTGCCAGCAGTTTTGACGGGAGAGGGGGAAATGAGCAGTTCTTC
14,TRBJ1-2,.,TRBV11-3,.,CASGAGPANYGYTF,TGTGCCAGCGGAGCGGGACCTGCAAACTATGGCTACACCTTC
11,TRBJ1-1,.,TRBV20-1,.,CSPSGGTEAFF,TGCAGTCCCTCTGGGGGAACTGAAGCTTTCTTT
14,TRBJ2-1,once,TRBV5-1,.,CASTDSGSYNEQFF,TGCGCCAGCACTGATAGCGGCTCCTACAATGAGCAGTTCTTC
12,TRBJ1-5,few,TRBV27,.,CASSLLNQPQHF,TGTGCCAGCAGTTTACTCAATCAGCCCCAGCATTTT
12,TRBJ1-2,.,TRBV7-9,.,CASSLPGHGYTF,TGTGCCAGCAGCTTACCGGGTCACGGCTACACCTTC
16,TRBJ2-3,.,TRBV11-3,TRBD2,CASSPRLAGGSDTQYF,TGTGCCAGCAGCCCTAGACTAGCGGGAGGATCAGATACGCAGTATTTT
14,TRBJ2-5,.,TRBV7-2,.,CASSLLGGLETQYF,TGTGCCAGCAGCTTATTAGGGGGGTTAGAGACCCAGTACTTC
13,TRBJ1-5,once,TRBV6-5,.,CASQGFRNQPQHF,TGTGCCAGTCAGGGTTTCCGCAATCAGCCCCAGCATTTT
19,TRBJ1-2,.,TRBV5-1,.,CASSPRGRQGKASTDGYTF,TGCGCCAGCAGCCCGAGGGGTCGGCAGGGGAAGGCGTCCACTGATGGCTACACCTTC
14,TRBJ2-7,.,TRBV29-1,.,CSVATTGDSYEQYF,TGCAGCGTTGCTACGACTGGAGACTCCTACGAGCAGTACTTC
14,TRBJ1-2,.,TRBV6-5,.,CASSYRAGGYGYTF,TGTGCCAGCAGTTACCGGGCGGGGGGCTATGGCTACACCTTC
15,TRBJ1-6,.,TRBV5-1,TRBD1,CASSAGQGGNSPLHF,TGCGCCAGCAGCGCCGGACAGGGTGGTAATTCACCCCTCCACTTT
14,TRBJ2-7,.,TRBV7-2,.,CASSRTGTLYEQYF,TGTGCCAGCAGCCGCACCGGGACATTATACGAGCAGTACTTC
14,TRBJ1-4,.,TRBV2,.,CASRGPPAHEKLFF,TGTGCCAGCAGGGGACCGCCGGCCCATGAAAAACTGTTTTTT
14,TRBJ1-1,.,TRBV29-1,.,CSVGVMQGRTEAFF,TGCAGCGTTGGGGTTATGCAGGGAAGAACTGAAGCTTTCTTT
16,TRBJ1-2,few,TRBV5-1,.,CASSLYGATGTYGYTF,TGCGCCAGCAGCTTGTATGGAGCAACAGGGACCTATGGCTACACCTTC
12,TRBJ2-2,.,TRBV6-6,.,CASSYLAGELFF,TGTGCCAGCAGTTACTTGGCCGGGGAGCTGTTTTTT
15,TRBJ1-1,few,TRBV7-9,.,CASSPDGTLNTEAFF,TGTGCCAGCAGCCCGGACGGAACTCTAAACACTGAAGCTTTCTTT
12,TRBJ2-1,few,TRBV10-2,.,CASRGHLNEQFF,TGCGCCAGCAGGGGACATCTCAATGAGCAGTTCTTC
14,TRBJ2-7,.,TRBV28,.,CASSEPRASYEQYF,TGTGCCAGCAGTGAGCCTAGGGCCTCCTACGAGCAGTACTTC
16,TRBJ2-1,.,TRBV28,TRBD2,CASSYHASGGYNEQFF,TGTGCCAGCAGTTACCACGCCAGCGGGGGGTACAATGAGCAGTTCTTC
15,TRBJ2-7,.,TRBV4-1,TRBD2,CASSQGGGPTYEQYF,TGCGCCAGCAGCCAAGGCGGGGGTCCGACCTACGAGCAGTACTTC